This T cell receptor (beta chain) was retrieved from a study of T cell responses to AZD1222 COVID-19 vaccine. Study overall: Researchers grouped second doses given at about 4 or about 12 weeks into one pool.

Comment on this clone: Its cognate antigen is unknown.

General study findings and limits: Just a handful of people given AZD1222 tested seropositive at baseline. The peak T cell response came first, and repertoires were sampled only after it. A mostly white British donor set with more females was recruited, and clonal diversity was possibly underestimated.

Assay: immunoSEQ multiplex PCR; the TCRdb copy retains only in-frame clones and omits some. This table holds some 130,000 clones, roughly 89% found once. Germline V gives CDR1 LNHDA, CDR2 SQIVND (reference sequence). This CDR3 has 16 residues. The V end was cut by 6 bases, the J end by 2 bases, with 19 bases between. The receptor was isolated from an adult in good health. This chain joins TRBV19 and TRBJ1-2; D is unresolved. This specimen was peripheral blood, taken on day 0 of AZD1222 vaccination. This CDR3 is CASSPLTTRFNYGYTF. For the CDR3, the DNA is TGTGCCAGTAGCCCGTTGACTACCCGATTCAACTATGGCTACACCTTC.